What follows describes a single T cell receptor (beta chain). This entry comes from a study of blood T cell repertoires in COVID-19. Study-level background: The United States, Italy and Spain were the sources of the acute and convalescent COVID-19 samples.

Those enrolled in Seattle joined during active infection and were followed longitudinally afterward. From germline, CDR1 is SEHNR and CDR2 FQNEAQ (reference sequence). The CDR3 runs 15 residues. The ends were cut back, 7 bases at V and 4 bases at J, with 16 bases in the middle. Under the authors' procedure: Amplified reference gene primers provided the basis for estimating nucleated cell counts. Assay used: immunoSEQ multiplex PCR; TCRdb lists only in-frame clones, some missing. Clonal size and the V and J genes are those of that table, whereas D and trimming came from the DNA. The table lists about 73,000 clones, approximately 77% of them singletons.

Sequencing was done on a sample of peripheral blood. The rearrangement links TRBV7-9 to TRBJ2-2; D may be TRBD2 (7 bases). This TCR was recovered from a man between 65 and 79 years old with COVID-19, enrolled during active disease. The CDR3 DNA sequence: TGTGCCAGCACCCTCCCCGGGGGGCCCACCGGGGAGCTGTTTTTT. This codes for CASTLPGGPTGELFF.